This T cell receptor (beta chain) emerged from a study of OX40 agonist ivuxolimab in advanced cancers. Study-wide context: The costimulatory receptor OX40 (CD134) was targeted by ivuxolimab, a fully human IgG2 agonistic monoclonal antibody. The paper reports the monotherapy dose-escalation portion (N of about 47 patients) of the phase I ivuxolimab trial. Prior anti-PD-1, anti-PD-L1 or anti-CTLA-4 therapy was permitted, and checkpoint inhibitors had been received by more than 35% of dose-escalation patients. Peripheral TCRbeta sequencing aimed to test whether ivuxolimab altered TCR sequence diversity and caused clonal T-cell expansion. Intravenous ivuxolimab was administered to patients every 2 weeks at six dose levels: 0.01, 0.1, 0.3, 1.5, 3 and 10 mg/kg. Three dose-escalation patients achieved partial responses, one with hepatocellular carcinoma and two with cutaneous melanoma. A male proportion of about 79% and a mean age of about 60 years, ranging from roughly 23 to 90, were recorded for the dose-escalation cohort. Of the roughly 54 dose-escalation patients, hepatocellular carcinoma was present in roughly 19, melanoma in about 15, renal cell carcinoma in 9 and head and neck cancer in 9. The study at large found these results: Which antigens the clonally expanded peripheral T cells were specific for was not determined. In the 0.1-3.0 mg/kg groups, partial responders had among the lowest normalized peripheral clonal expansion, particularly in CD8+ T cells. At doses from 0.1 to 3.0 mg/kg, clonal expansion was seen in both CD4+ and CD8+ blood T cells between baseline and week 6. On average, CD8+ T cells showed more expanded clones than CD4+ T cells after ivuxolimab. Low levels of normalized T-cell clonal expansion were also seen in some nonresponding patients.

As to this clone: Which antigen it targets is not known. There are no base qualities to consult, and no much larger clone falls within one base.

V loses 3 bases, J loses 2 bases, and the germline ends lie 13 bases apart. The cysteine opens and the phenylalanine closes a CDR3 of 15 amino acids. Here the CDR3 DNA is all that survives: 45 bases in frame from base 1. The germline V gene gives CDR1 as SGHTA and CDR2 as FQGNSA. The trial excluded patients who had a history of autoimmune disease or who were on systemic immunosuppression. Peripheral blood for TCR sequencing was collected from all dose cohorts at baseline, on cycle 4 day 1, and on cycle 7 day 1. The samples were drawn from a first-in-human, open-label, multicenter phase I dose-escalation trial of ivuxolimab. Adults with locally advanced or metastatic melanoma, renal cell, hepatocellular, or head and neck squamous cell carcinoma were enrolled in the trial. Before TCR sequencing, CD4+ T cells and CD8+ T cells from peripheral blood were sorted into separate populations. To sequence the TCRbeta CDR3 region, genomic DNA was isolated from the sorted cells. TCRbeta CDR3 regions were sequenced using the immunoSEQ Assay. Imported from immuneACCESS, the table was reduced by TCRdb to in-frame sequences with V and J called. These copies leave out some clones; in studies compared against another copy, an unresolved V gene accounts for under half, and the cause of the remainder is not known. Across this sample there are about 58,000 clones, with 86% seen only once. Of the sample, 0.85% to 1% is held by the ten largest clones.

The rearrangement joined TRBV7-2 to TRBJ2-5; D gene: possibly TRBD2, on 6 matching bases. This sample comprised CD4+ or CD8+ T cells sorted from blood, obtained in a trial of the OX40 agonist ivuxolimab. The origin of this receptor is an adult with an advanced solid tumor such as melanoma, head and neck, liver or kidney cancer. The CDR3: CASSLASAQQETQYF. The nucleotides read TGTGCCAGCAGCTTGGCTAGCGCGCAACAAGAGACCCAGTACTTC.